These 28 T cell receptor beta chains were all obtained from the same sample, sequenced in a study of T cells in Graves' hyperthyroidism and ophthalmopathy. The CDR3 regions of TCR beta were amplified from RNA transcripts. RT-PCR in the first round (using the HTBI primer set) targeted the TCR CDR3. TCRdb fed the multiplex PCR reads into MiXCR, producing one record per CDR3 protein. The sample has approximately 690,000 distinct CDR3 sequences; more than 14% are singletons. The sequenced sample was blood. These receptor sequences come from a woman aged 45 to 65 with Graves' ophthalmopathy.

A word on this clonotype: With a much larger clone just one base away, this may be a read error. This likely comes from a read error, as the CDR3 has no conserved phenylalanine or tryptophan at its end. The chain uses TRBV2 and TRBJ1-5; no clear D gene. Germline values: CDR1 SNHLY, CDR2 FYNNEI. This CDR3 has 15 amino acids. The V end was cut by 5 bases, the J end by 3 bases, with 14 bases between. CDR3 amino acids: CASSKYPDDNQPQHS. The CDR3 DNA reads TGTGCCAGCAGTAAATATCCAGACGACAATCAGCCCCAGCATTCT.

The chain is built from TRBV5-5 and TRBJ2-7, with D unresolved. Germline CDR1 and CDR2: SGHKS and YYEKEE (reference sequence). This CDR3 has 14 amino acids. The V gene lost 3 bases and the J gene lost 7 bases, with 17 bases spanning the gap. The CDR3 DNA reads TGTGCCAGCAGCTCACTCACCGCGAGGTGGGAGCAGTACTTC. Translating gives CASSSLTARWEQYF. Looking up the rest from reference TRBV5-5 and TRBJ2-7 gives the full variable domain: DAGVTQSPTHLIKTRGQQVTLRCSPISGHKSVSWYQQVLGQGPQFIFQYYEKEERGRGNFPDRFSARQFPNYSSELNVNALLLGDSALYLCASSSLTARWEQYFGPGTRLTVT.

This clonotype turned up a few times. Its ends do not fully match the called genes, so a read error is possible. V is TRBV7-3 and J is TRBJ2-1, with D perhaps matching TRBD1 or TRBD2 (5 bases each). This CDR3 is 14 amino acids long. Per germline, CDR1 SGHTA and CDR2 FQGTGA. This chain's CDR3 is CASSLTGTNNEQFF. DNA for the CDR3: TGTGCCAGCAGCCTAACCGGGACCAACAATGAGCAGTTCTTC.

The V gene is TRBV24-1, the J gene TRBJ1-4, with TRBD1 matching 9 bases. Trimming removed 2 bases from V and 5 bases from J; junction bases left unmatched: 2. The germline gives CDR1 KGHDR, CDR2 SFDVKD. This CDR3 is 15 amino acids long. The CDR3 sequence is CATSDSDRGNEKLFF. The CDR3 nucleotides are TGTGCCACCAGTGATTCCGACAGGGGGAATGAAAAACTGTTTTTT.

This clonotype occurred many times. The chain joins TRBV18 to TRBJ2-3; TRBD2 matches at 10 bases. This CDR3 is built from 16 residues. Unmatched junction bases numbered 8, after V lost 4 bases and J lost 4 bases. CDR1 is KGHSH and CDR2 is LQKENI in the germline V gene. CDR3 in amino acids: CASSLPAGGPADTQYF. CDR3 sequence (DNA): TGTGCCAGCTCACTACCAGCGGGAGGGCCCGCAGATACGCAGTATTTT.

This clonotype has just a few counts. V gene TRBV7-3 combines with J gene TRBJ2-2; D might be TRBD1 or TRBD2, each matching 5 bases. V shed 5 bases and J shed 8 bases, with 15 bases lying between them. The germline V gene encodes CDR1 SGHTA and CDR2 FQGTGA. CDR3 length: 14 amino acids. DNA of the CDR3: TGTGCCAGCAGCCCCCGGGACCGCCATGGGGAGCTGTTTTTT. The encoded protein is CASSPRDRHGELFF.

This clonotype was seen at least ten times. The CDR3 loop reads CASSLLLQGSISTDTQYF. The CDR3 DNA sequence: TGTGCCAGCAGTTTACTCTTACAGGGTTCTATAAGCACAGATACGCAGTATTTT. The chain links TRBV28 to TRBJ2-3, with D possibly TRBD1 on 6 matching bases. The CDR3 is 18 amino acids. Trimming cost V 2 bases and J 0 bases, with 18 bases left between them. Germline CDR1 is MDHEN and CDR2 is SYDVKM. The full variable domain, in which reference TRBV28 and TRBJ2-3 provide the parts outside the CDR3, is DVKVTQSSRYLVKRTGEKVFLECVQDMDHENMFWYRQDPGLGLRLIYFSYDVKMKEKGDIPEGYSVSREKKERFSLILESASTNQTSMYLCASSLLLQGSISTDTQYFGPGTRLTVL.

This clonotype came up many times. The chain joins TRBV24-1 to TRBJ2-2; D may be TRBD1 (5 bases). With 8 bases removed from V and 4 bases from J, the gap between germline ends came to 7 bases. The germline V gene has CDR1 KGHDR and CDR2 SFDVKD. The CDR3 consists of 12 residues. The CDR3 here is CATTQGTGELFF. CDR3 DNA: TGTGCCACCACCCAGGGCACCGGGGAGCTGTTTTTT.

The CDR3 loop is CASSKGLGTGELFF. The CDR3, as DNA: TGTGCCAGTAGTAAGGGGCTTGGCACCGGGGAGCTGTTTTTT. The chain joins TRBV19 to TRBJ2-2; the D gene is possibly TRBD1 (5 bases). The CDR3 covers 14 residues. Germline assignment: CDR1 LNHDA and CDR2 SQIVND (reference sequence). V lost 4 bases, J lost 4 bases, and 10 bases lay in between.

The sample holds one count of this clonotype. CDR3 in DNA: TGTGCCAGCTCTATTGACAGGACCTACGAGCAGTACTTC. Protein: CASSIDRTYEQYF. V and J are TRBV12-3 or TRBV12-4 and TRBJ2-7; weak D call: TRBD1 (6 bases). With 8 bases removed from V and 2 bases from J, the gap between germline ends came to 13 bases. The CDR3 runs 13 residues.

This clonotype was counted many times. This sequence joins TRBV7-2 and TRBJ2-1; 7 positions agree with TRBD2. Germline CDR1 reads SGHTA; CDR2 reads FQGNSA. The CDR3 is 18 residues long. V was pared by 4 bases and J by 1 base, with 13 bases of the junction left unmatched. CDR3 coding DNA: TGTGCCAGCAGCTCCCGCCCCTCTAGCGGACCATCCTACAATGAGCAGTTCTTC. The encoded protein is CASSSRPSSGPSYNEQFF.

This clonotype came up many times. The CDR3 loop reads CASSLVGKADTQYF. The DNA for the CDR3 is TGTGCCAGCAGCCTAGTGGGGAAAGCAGATACGCAGTATTTT. The V and J genes are TRBV6-2 or TRBV6-3 and TRBJ2-3; D ambiguous. The V and J ends lost 6 bases and 4 bases respectively, with 14 bases between them. Germline loops: CDR1 MNHEY, CDR2 SVGEGT. The CDR3 length is 14 residues.

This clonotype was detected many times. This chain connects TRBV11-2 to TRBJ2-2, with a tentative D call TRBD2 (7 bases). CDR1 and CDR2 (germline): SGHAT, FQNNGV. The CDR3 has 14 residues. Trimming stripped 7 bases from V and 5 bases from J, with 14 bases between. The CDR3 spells CASTVGGATGELFF. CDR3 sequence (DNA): TGTGCCAGCACCGTTGGGGGGGCTACCGGGGAGCTGTTTTTT. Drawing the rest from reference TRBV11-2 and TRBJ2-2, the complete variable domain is EAGVAQSPRYKIIEKRQSVAFWCNPISGHATLYWYQQILGQGPKLLIQFQNNGVVDDSQLPKDRFSAERLKGVDSTLKIQPAKLEDSAVYLCASTVGGATGELFFGEGSRLTVL.

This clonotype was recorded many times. The CDR3 here is CASSFTGYEQFF. The CDR3 DNA reads TGTGCCAGCAGTTTCACAGGGTATGAGCAGTTCTTC. This chain joins TRBV27 and TRBJ2-1, with D perhaps TRBD1 (6 bases). Germline CDR1 and CDR2: MNHEY and SMNVEV (reference sequence). The CDR3 consists of 12 residues. V was clipped by 3 bases and J by 8 bases, with 8 bases between them.

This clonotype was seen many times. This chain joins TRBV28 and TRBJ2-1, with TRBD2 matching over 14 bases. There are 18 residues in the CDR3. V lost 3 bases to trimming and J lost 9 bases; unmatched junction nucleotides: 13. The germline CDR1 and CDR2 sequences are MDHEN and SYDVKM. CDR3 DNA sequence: TGTGCCAGCAGTTTCCTTCCCGGGACTAGCGGGAGAAGGGGTGAGCAGTTCTTC. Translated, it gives CASSFLPGTSGRRGEQFF.

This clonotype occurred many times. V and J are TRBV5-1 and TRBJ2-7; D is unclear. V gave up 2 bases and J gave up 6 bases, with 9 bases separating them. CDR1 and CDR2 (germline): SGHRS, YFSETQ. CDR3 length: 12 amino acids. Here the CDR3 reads CASSFQSTEQYF. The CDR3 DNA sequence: TGCGCCAGCAGCTTCCAATCTACCGAGCAGTACTTC. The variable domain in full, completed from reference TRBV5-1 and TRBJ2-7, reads KAGVTQTPRYLIKTRGQQVTLSCSPISGHRSVSWYQQTPGQGLQFLFEYFSETQRNKGNFPGRFSGRQFSNSRSEMNVSTLELGDSALYLCASSFQSTEQYFGPGTRLTVT.

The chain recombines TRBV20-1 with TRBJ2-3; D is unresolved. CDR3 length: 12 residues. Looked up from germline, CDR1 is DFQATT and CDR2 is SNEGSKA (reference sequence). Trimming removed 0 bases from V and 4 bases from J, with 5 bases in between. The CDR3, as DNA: TGCAGTGCTAGAGATGAAGCAGATACGCAGTATTTT. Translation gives CSARDEADTQYF.

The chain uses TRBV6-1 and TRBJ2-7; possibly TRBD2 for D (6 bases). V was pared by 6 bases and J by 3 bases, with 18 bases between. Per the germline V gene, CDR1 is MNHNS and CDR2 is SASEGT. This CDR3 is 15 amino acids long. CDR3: CASSKPRSSDYEQYF. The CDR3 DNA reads TGTGCCAGCAGCAAACCACGGTCTAGCGACTACGAGCAGTACTTC.

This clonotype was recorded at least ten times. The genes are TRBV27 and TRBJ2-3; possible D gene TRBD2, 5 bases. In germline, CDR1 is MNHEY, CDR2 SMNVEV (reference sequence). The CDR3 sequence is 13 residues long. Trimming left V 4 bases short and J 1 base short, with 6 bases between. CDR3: CASSYGGTDTQYF. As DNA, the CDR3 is TGTGCCAGCAGTTACGGGGGCACAGATACGCAGTATTTT.

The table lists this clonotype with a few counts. The DNA of the CDR3 is TGCAGTGCTAGAGTAGACACCAACACTGAAGCTTTCTTT. Amino acid sequence: CSARVDTNTEAFF. The V and J genes are TRBV20-1 and TRBJ1-1; D gene ambiguous. The CDR3 spans 13 residues. CDR1 is DFQATT, CDR2 SNEGSKA, per germline (reference sequence). V dropped 1 base and J dropped 2 bases, with 8 bases sitting between them.

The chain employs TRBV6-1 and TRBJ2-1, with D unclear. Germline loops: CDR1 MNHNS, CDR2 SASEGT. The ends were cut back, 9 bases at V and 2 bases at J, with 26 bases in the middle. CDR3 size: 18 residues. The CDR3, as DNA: TGTGCCAGTACCGAACTCAATGTCGTACTCATAACCTACAATGAGCAGTTCTTC. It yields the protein CASTELNVVLITYNEQFF.

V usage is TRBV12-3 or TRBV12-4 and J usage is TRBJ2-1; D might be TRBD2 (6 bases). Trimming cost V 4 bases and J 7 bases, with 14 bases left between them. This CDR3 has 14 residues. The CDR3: CASSYGISGNEQFF. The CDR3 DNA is TGTGCCAGCAGTTATGGTATTAGCGGAAATGAGCAGTTCTTC.

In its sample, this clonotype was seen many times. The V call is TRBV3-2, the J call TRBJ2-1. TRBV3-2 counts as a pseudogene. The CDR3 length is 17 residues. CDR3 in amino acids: CASSQVAQPSSYNEQFF. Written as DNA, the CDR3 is TGTGCCAGCAGCCAAGTTGCCCAGCCGAGCTCCTACAATGAGCAGTTCTTC.

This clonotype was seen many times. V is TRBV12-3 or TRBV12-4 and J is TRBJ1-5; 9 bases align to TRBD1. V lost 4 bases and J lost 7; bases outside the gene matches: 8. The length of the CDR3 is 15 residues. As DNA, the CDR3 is TGTGCCAGCAGTTCTTTACAGGGGGCTCTGCAGCCCCAGCATTTT. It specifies CASSSLQGALQPQHF.

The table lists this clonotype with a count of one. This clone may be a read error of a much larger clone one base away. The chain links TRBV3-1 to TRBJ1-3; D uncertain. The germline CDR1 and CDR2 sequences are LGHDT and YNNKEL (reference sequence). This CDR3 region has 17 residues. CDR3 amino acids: CVSSSRTAANLGNTIYF. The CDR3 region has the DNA TGTGTCAGCAGCTCACGGACGGCAGCCAACCTAGGAAACACCATATATTTT.

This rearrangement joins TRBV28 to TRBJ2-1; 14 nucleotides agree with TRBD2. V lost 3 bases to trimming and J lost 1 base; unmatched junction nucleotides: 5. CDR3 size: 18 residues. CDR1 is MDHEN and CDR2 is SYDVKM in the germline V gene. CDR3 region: CASSFLGLAGESYNEQFF. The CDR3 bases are TGTGCCAGCAGTTTTCTGGGACTAGCGGGAGAATCCTACAATGAGCAGTTCTTC.

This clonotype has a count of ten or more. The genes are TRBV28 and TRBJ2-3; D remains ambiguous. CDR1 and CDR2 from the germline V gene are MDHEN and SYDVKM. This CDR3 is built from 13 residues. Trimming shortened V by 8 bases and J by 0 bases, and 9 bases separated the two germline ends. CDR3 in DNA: TGTGCCAGCGCCGACTCTAGCACAGATACGCAGTATTTT. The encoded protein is CASADSSTDTQYF.

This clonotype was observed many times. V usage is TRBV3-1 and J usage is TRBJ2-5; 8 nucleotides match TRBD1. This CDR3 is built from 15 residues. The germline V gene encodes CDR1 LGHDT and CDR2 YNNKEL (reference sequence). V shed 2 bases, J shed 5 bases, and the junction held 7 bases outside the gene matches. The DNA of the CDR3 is TGTGCCAGCAGCCAAATGGACAGGGCGAAGGAGACCCAGTACTTC. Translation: CASSQMDRAKETQYF.